The 3 T cell receptor beta chains below all came from one sample that was sequenced in a study of Ad26.COV2.S vaccination and SARS-CoV-2 variants. Indicated treatment: some 20 received Ad26.COV2.S at low or high dose, single or two shots; about five received placebo; per-sample allocation not given. The investigators took samples on day 63 after the first vaccine or placebo injection. Sequenced by immunoSEQ multiplex PCR; TCRdb stores in-frame clones only, minus some. The table lists hundreds of thousands of clones, around 87% of them singletons. The source material was peripheral blood, sampled in a trial of Ad26.COV2.S vaccine versus placebo. The origin of the receptors is a person aged 18 to 59 who received the Ad26.COV2.S COVID-19 vaccine or a placebo.

CDR3 sequence (DNA): TGTGCCACCAGCAGAGGACTCACTGAAGCTTTCTTT. It yields the protein CATSRGLTEAFF. The chain is built from TRBV15 and TRBJ1-1; D is unresolved. The V end lost 1 base, the J end lost 4 bases, and 4 bases lay between the germline ends. Per the germline V gene, CDR1 is LNHNV and CDR2 is YYDKDF (reference sequence). This CDR3 is built from 12 residues.

V usage is TRBV12-5 and J usage is TRBJ2-1; D could derive from TRBD1 or TRBD2 (6 bases each). Germline V lookup: CDR1 LGHNT, CDR2 FRNRAP. The ends were cut back, 4 bases at V and 4 bases at J, with 32 bases in the middle. This CDR3 is built from 21 residues. The CDR3 protein is CASGYSGASDTSIVPYNEQFF. The CDR3, as DNA: TGTGCTAGTGGTTATTCGGGGGCGAGTGACACTTCGATTGTCCCTTACAATGAGCAGTTCTTC.

The chain uses TRBV7-3 and TRBJ2-1; D remains ambiguous. V lost 4 bases to trimming and J lost 9 bases, with 13 bases between them. CDR1 is SGHTA, CDR2 FQGTGA, per germline. The CDR3 runs to 13 residues. CDR3 in amino acids: CASSSIGRSEQFF. In nucleotides, the CDR3 is TGTGCCAGCAGCTCCATAGGACGGAGTGAGCAGTTCTTC.